This T cell receptor (beta chain) was documented in a study of identifying expanded T cells in peripheral blood. The V and J ends lost 6 bases and 1 base respectively, with 12 bases between them. Germline CDR1 is MDHEN and CDR2 is SYDVKM. This CDR3 is built from 14 residues. Clones were sequenced by immunoSEQ multiplex PCR, and TCRdb holds only the in-frame ones, with some missing. Of under 150,000 clones in the sample, about 88% were seen once. The TCR sequence derives from a person between 18 and 69 years old in good health. The J gene is TRBJ1-1, the V gene TRBV28; weak D call: TRBD1 (6 bases). The specimen sequenced was blood. CDR3 coding DNA: TGTGCCAGCAGGGAAGGACAGAAGAACACTGAAGCTTTCTTT. This gives the protein CASREGQKNTEAFF. Full variable domain (outside the CDR3, taken from reference TRBV28 and TRBJ1-1): DVKVTQSSRYLVKRTGEKVFLECVQDMDHENMFWYRQDPGLGLRLIYFSYDVKMKEKGDIPEGYSVSREKKERFSLILESASTNQTSMYLCASREGQKNTEAFFGQGTRLTVV.